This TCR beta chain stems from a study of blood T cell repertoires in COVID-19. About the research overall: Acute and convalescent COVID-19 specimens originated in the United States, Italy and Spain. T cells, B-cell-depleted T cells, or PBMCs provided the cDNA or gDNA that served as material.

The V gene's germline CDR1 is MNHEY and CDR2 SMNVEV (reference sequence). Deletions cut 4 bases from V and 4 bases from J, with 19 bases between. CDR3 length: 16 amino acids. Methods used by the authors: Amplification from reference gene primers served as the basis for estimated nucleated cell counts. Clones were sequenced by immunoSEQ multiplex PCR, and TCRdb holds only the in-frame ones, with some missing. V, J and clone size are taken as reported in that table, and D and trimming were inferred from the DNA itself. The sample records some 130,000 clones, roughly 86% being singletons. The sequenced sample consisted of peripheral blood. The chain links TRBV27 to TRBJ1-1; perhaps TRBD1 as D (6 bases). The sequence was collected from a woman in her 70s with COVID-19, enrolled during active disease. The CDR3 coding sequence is TGTGCCAGCAGTTCCCCCTCGAGGGGAGGGGGCACTGAAGCTTTCTTT. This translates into CASSSPSRGGGTEAFF.